This TCR beta chain was identified during a study of T-cell reconstitution after alpha-beta-depleted transplantation in children. General study points: Several hundred graft clones that had expanded were reportedly the source of alpha-beta T cells about two months after transplant. Some patients owed their high day-60 TCRbeta diversity to surviving recipient T cells and thymic progenitors. Diversity and T-cell counts at one year after transplant derived mostly from new T cells.

Construction of the TCRbeta library involved unique molecular identifiers. One entry per CDR3 protein, called by TCRdb with MiXCR from the PCR reads. Here the sample spans about 58,000 distinct CDR3 sequences, roughly 45% being singletons. As to this clonotype: Its target is unknown.

Germline values: CDR1 MNHEY, CDR2 SMNVEV (reference sequence). The CDR3 extends over 13 amino acids. The V end lost 5 bases, the J end lost 0 bases, and 8 bases lay between the germline ends. The sequence came from a male patient aged 5 to 17 who had a stem cell transplant for acute lymphoblastic leukemia, so the T cells may come from the graft donor. The sequencing used PBMCs, mostly from graft donor cells, collected 360 days after TCRalphabeta/CD19-depleted stem cell transplant. The rearrangement uses TRBV27 and TRBJ2-7; D call uncertain. The CDR3 spells CASSGVASYEQYF. The CDR3 DNA sequence: TGTGCCAGCAGTGGGGTAGCCTCCTACGAGCAGTACTTC.